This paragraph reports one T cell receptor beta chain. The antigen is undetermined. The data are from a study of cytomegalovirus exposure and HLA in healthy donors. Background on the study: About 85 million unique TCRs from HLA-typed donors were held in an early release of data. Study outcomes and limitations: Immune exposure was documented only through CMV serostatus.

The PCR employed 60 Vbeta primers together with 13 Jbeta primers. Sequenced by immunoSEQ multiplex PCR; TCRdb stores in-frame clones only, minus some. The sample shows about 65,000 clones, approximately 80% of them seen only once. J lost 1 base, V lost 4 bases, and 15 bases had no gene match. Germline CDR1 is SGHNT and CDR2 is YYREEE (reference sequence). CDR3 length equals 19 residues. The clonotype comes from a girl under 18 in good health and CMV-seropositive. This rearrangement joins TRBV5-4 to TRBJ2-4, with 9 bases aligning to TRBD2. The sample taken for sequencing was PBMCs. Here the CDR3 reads CASSEKRGDRLGAKNIQYF. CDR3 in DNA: TGTGCCAGCAGCGAAAAGCGGGGGGACCGCCTAGGGGCCAAAAACATTCAGTACTTC.